Sequencing of this T cell receptor (beta chain) was carried out in a study of T-cell memory formation after mild COVID-19. Study overall: TCR clusters were largely donor specific.

TCRdb re-called the 5' RACE reads through MiXCR, storing one row per CDR3 protein. The sample lists roughly 62,000 distinct CDR3 sequences; approximately 9% were seen once. This clonotype showed up many times. Its specificity is not known. Study outcomes and limitations: There was a balanced CD4/CD8 profile in clones contracting day 15 to 85, and later expanders leaned CD4+. CD8+ contracting clones occupied EMRA, while CD4+ ones occupied mainly CM and EM.

Trimming took off 8 bases at V and 6 bases at J, with 14 bases between the two ends. The CDR3 has 13 residues. Germline lookup yields CDR1 SGHTA and CDR2 FQGNSA. Input material: PBMCs or a T cell subset sorted from them (not recorded which). This rearrangement joins TRBV7-2 to TRBJ2-1; D assignment may be TRBD1 or TRBD2 (7 bases each). The TCR sequence derives from a man aged 18 to 30 who had mild COVID-19 (a few samples of this study predate the infection). Cell type and time point are not known. CDR3 residues: CASLQGGGNEQFF. The CDR3 DNA is TGTGCCAGCCTCCAGGGGGGGGGCAATGAGCAGTTCTTC.